This T cell receptor (beta chain) was sequenced in a study of glioma-infiltrating T cells after dendritic cell vaccination. Study-wide context: Dendritic cell vaccination trial patients had either newly diagnosed or recurrent glioblastoma.

J gave up 6 bases and V 4 bases, and 4 bases lay outside the gene matches. The length of the CDR3 is 15 residues. Germline loops: CDR1 MGHDK, CDR2 SYGVNS. Isocitrate dehydrogenase mutation was absent in all glioblastoma patients. General observations from the study: The cohort had few patients with full blood and tumor sets.

About this clone: The antigen is not known.

Measured with immunoSEQ multiplex PCR; TCRdb has only the in-frame clones, and not every one. The table includes 85,000 to 95,000 clones, 80% to 90% detected once. This chain uses TRBV25-1 with TRBJ1-4, with 11 bases fitting TRBD1. This receptor was taken from a human donor with glioblastoma. The sample consisted of blood, taken before dendritic cell vaccination. CDR3 coding DNA: TGTGCCAGCAGTGGGGGACAGGGGGGTTATGAAAAACTGTTTTTT. Its protein is CASSGGQGGYEKLFF.